This TCR beta chain was profiled in a study of blood T cell repertoires in COVID-19. Study-wide background: Specimens from acute and convalescent COVID-19 originated in the United States, Italy and Spain.

Clones were read by immunoSEQ multiplex PCR, and TCRdb kept only the in-frame ones, dropping some. The sample shows a few hundred thousand clones, roughly 84% of them seen only once. The cohort comprised adults aged 18 to 89 years residing in 20 to 25 US areas. Self-reported history from a screening survey and questionnaire set each donor's cohort. Recovered Cohort 3 donors showed two negative PCRs, clearance, or symptom resolution. Sequencing was carried out using PBMCs or T cells enriched from blood (not recorded which). This TCR came from a woman in her 30s who had recovered from COVID-19.

The CDR3 loop is CASSWGTGNEQFF. Written as DNA, the CDR3 is TGCGCCAGCAGCTGGGGGACTGGCAATGAGCAGTTCTTC. The chain employs TRBV5-1 and TRBJ2-1; D might be TRBD2 (6 bases). The CDR3 consists of 13 residues. V dropped 3 bases and J dropped 6 bases, with 10 bases sitting between them. Looked up from germline, CDR1 is SGHRS and CDR2 is YFSETQ.